The 13 T cell receptor beta chains below all came from one sample that was sequenced in a study of precursors of human CD4 cytotoxic T cells. The bulk UMI libraries came from four sorted CD4+ memory subsets, including IL-7R-high and IL-7R-negative TEMRA. A single record per CDR3 protein comes from TCRdb applying MiXCR to the reads. The data show under 600 distinct CDR3 sequences, with over 15% seen just once and approximately 12% held by the top ten. The sequenced sample consisted of memory CD4+ T cells from blood (PBMCs). The receptors derive from a human donor in good health.

The rearrangement links TRBV4-1 to TRBJ1-2; D unclear. Germline CDR1 MGHRA, CDR2 YSYEKL. V lost 4 bases and J 5 bases, leaving 20 bases between the germline ends. CDR3 length: 16 amino acids. In DNA form, the CDR3 reads TGCGCCAGCAGCCCTCAATCGGCGGATGGTGTTTATGGCTACACCTTC. Translating gives CASSPQSADGVYGYTF.

Concerning this clonotype: This may come from a read error, since a much larger clone is one base off. The V and J genes are TRBV7-8 and TRBJ1-4; D is unresolved. The length of the CDR3 is 13 residues. Germline CDR1 reads SGHVS; CDR2 reads FQNEAQ. Trimming removed 10 bases from V and 5 bases from J, with 14 bases in between. The CDR3 sequence: CAIRPDLNEKLFF. The CDR3 region has the DNA TGTGCCATCAGACCGGATCTAAATGAAAAACTGTTTTTT.

This clonotype is judged large. The J gene is TRBJ2-5, the V gene TRBV29-1, with a possible D match to TRBD2 (5 bases). Per germline, CDR1 SQVTM and CDR2 ANQGSEA. V was pared by 6 bases and J by 5 bases, with 13 bases between. CDR3 length: 12 amino acids. The CDR3 spells CSVQPGMETQYF. The CDR3 DNA is TGCAGCGTGCAGCCGGGGATGGAGACCCAGTACTTC.

By share, this clonotype counts as large. The chain couples TRBV20-1 to TRBJ2-7, with 13 bases identical to TRBD2. This CDR3 spans 21 amino acids. Germline lookup yields CDR1 DFQATT and CDR2 SNEGSKA (reference sequence). V was pared by 0 bases and J by 2 bases, with 19 bases of the junction left unmatched. CDR3 nucleotide sequence: TGCAGTGCTAGAGATGCCCGGACTAGCGGGAGTGGGATAGGAGGGGCCTACGAGCAGTACTTC. Amino acids: CSARDARTSGSGIGGAYEQYF.

In this sample, this clonotype is large. The V gene is TRBV5-1, the J gene TRBJ2-1, with a tentative D call TRBD1 (5 bases). Between the trimmed V and J ends, which lost 4 bases and 8 bases, there was a span of 16 bases. CDR1 is SGHRS, CDR2 YFSETQ, per germline. The CDR3 runs 14 residues. In DNA, the CDR3 is TGCGCCAGCAGCAGAAAGGACATTTACGATGAGCAGTTCTTC. It codes for CASSRKDIYDEQFF.

By sample share, this clonotype is large. The chain combines TRBV12-3 or TRBV12-4 with TRBJ1-5; the D gene is possibly TRBD1 (6 bases). The CDR3 is 14 residues long. V dropped 3 bases and J dropped 6 bases, with 12 bases sitting between them. CDR3 amino acids: CASSFGRGSQPQHF. The CDR3 DNA reads as TGTGCCAGCAGTTTCGGCAGGGGATCTCAGCCCCAGCATTTT.

This clonotype rates as large. The V gene is TRBV29-1, the J gene TRBJ1-1; 7 nucleotides line up with TRBD1. V lost 6 bases, J lost 3 bases, and 10 bases stayed unmatched. Germline-derived CDR1 and CDR2 are SQVTM and ANQGSEA. CDR3 length: 14 residues. DNA of the CDR3: TGCAGCGTGGGGGACAGACCTATGTACACTGAAGCTTTCTTT. Its protein product is CSVGDRPMYTEAFF.

The chain has TRBV6-5 and TRBJ2-1, with D tentatively TRBD1 or TRBD2 (7 bases each). Trimming pared 6 bases from V and 2 bases from J, leaving 14 bases between. CDR1 and CDR2 (germline): MNHEY, SVGAGI. CDR3 length equals 15 residues. CDR3 region: CASSSRGGAYNEQFF. The CDR3, as DNA: TGTGCCAGCAGCAGCAGGGGGGGGGCCTACAATGAGCAGTTCTTC.

The chain recombines TRBV5-1 with TRBJ2-2, with D unclear. This CDR3 is built from 17 residues. Germline values: CDR1 SGHRS, CDR2 YFSETQ. Trimming removed 1 base from V and 2 bases from J, with 15 bases in between. For the CDR3, the DNA is TGCGCCAGCAGCTTGACCATAACAGCTATTAACACCGGGGAGCTGTTTTTT. Protein product: CASSLTITAINTGELFF.

This clonotype has more than one count but fewer than ten. The chain employs TRBV18 and TRBJ2-3; 8 bases are shared with TRBD1. Germline CDR1 KGHSH, CDR2 LQKENI. The V segment lost 4 bases and the J segment 4 bases; nucleotides outside the gene matches: 10. The CDR3 consists of 16 residues. The DNA of the CDR3 is TGTGCCAGCTCACGCGACTCAGGGGGCCCGGCAGATACGCAGTATTTT. Translation: CASSRDSGGPADTQYF.

By sample fraction, this clonotype is large. The chain uses TRBV29-1 and TRBJ2-3, with 10 bases matching TRBD2. This CDR3 contains 15 residues. From germline, CDR1 is SQVTM and CDR2 ANQGSEA. V was clipped by 4 bases and J by 0 bases; unmatched bases: 4. CDR3 sequence reads: CSVVSGGLSTDTQYF. The DNA of the CDR3 is TGCAGCGTTGTTAGCGGGGGGCTTAGCACAGATACGCAGTATTTT.

On this clonotype itself: A much more abundant neighbour one base away suggests this may be a read error. The V call is TRBV5-5, the J call TRBJ1-5, with D tentatively TRBD1 (5 bases). This CDR3 spans 15 amino acids. CDR1 and CDR2 from the germline V gene are SGHKS and YYEKEE (reference sequence). The V end lost 4 bases, the J end lost 5 bases, and 16 bases lay between the germline ends. Here the CDR3 DNA reads TGTGCCAGCAGCCTCCGGGATCAGGGCTATCAGCCCCAGCATTTT. Residues: CASSLRDQGYQPQHF.

Relative to its sample, this clonotype is large. The chain links TRBV10-3 to TRBJ1-3; 9 nucleotides align to TRBD1. Per the germline V gene, CDR1 is ENHRY and CDR2 is SYGVKD. There are 15 residues in the CDR3. The junction had 15 bases not matched to a gene; V was cut back by 10 bases and J by 8 bases. The CDR3 loop is CANKPGQGKVDTIYF. The CDR3 nucleotides are TGTGCCAACAAGCCGGGACAGGGAAAGGTGGACACCATATATTTT.